The 23 T cell receptor beta chains presented below share a single source sample, sequenced in a study of cytomegalovirus exposure and HLA in healthy donors. PCR was performed using 60 Vbeta and 13 Jbeta primers. The assay was immunoSEQ multiplex PCR, and TCRdb's table has in-frame clones only and misses some. In the table there are around 100,000 clones, about 72% of which are singletons. The specimen sequenced was PBMCs. These receptors all stem from a woman aged 55-69 years in good health and CMV-seropositive.

V gene TRBV7-9 combines with J gene TRBJ2-5; no reliable D call. The CDR3 has 13 residues. The germline V gene encodes CDR1 SEHNR and CDR2 FQNEAQ (reference sequence). Deletions cut 2 bases from V and 5 bases from J, with 9 bases between. The CDR3 spells CASSLTTYETQYF. CDR3 DNA: TGTGCCAGCAGCTTAACTACTTACGAGACCCAGTACTTC. Using reference TRBV7-9 and TRBJ2-5 for the parts outside the CDR3, the full variable domain is DTGVSQNPRHKITKRGQNVTFRCDPISEHNRLYWYRQTLGQGPEFLTYFQNEAQLEKSRLLSDRFSAERPKGSFSTLEIQRTEQGDSAMYLCASSLTTYETQYFGPGTRLLVL.

This clone was seen a handful of times. The V and J genes are TRBV15 and TRBJ1-2; no clear D. Germline CDR1 and CDR2: LNHNV and YYDKDF (reference sequence). V dropped 0 bases and J dropped 2 bases, with 4 bases sitting between them. The CDR3 runs 13 residues. The CDR3 region is CATSRDRNYGYTF. In nucleotides, the CDR3 is TGTGCCACCAGCAGAGACAGGAACTATGGCTACACCTTC.

The rearrangement uses TRBV4-1 and TRBJ2-5, with no clear D. V shed 2 bases and J shed 3 bases, with 7 bases lying between them. Germline V gene sequence: CDR1 MGHRA, CDR2 YSYEKL. This CDR3 is 13 amino acids long. In DNA form, the CDR3 reads TGCGCCAGCAGCCAAACAAGCGAAGAGACCCAGTACTTC. This gives the protein CASSQTSEETQYF.

The V call is TRBV30, the J call TRBJ2-5, with 8 bases aligning to TRBD1. The DNA end favors TRBJ2-7, so the J call may be wrong. Looked up from germline, CDR1 is GTSNPN and CDR2 is SVGIG (reference sequence). The CDR3 spans 13 residues. DNA of the CDR3: TGTGCCTGGAATGACAGGGGATCTTTCGAGCAGTACTTC. It specifies CAWNDRGSFEQYF.

The chain recombines TRBV19 with TRBJ2-1; TRBD2 aligns across 8 bases. Germline-derived CDR1 and CDR2 are LNHDA and SQIVND (reference sequence). This CDR3 contains 15 residues. V shed 4 bases and J 1 base; nucleotides not matched to a gene: 3. The CDR3 DNA is TGTGCCAGTAGTAAAAGCGGGAGTTCCTACAATGAGCAGTTCTTC. Encoded protein: CASSKSGSSYNEQFF.

The chain is built from TRBV21-1 and TRBJ2-7; the table's D gene call, TRBD2, was not cross checked with the DNA. TRBV21-1 is a listed pseudogene. The CDR3 runs 14 residues. The CDR3 DNA reads TGTGCCAGCAGCGCTGACTCGCAACCCTACGAGCAGTACTTC. Encoded protein: CASSADSQPYEQYF.

This clone was observed many times. V and J are TRBV10-2 and TRBJ2-5; the match to TRBD2 covers 14 bases. Germline V gene lookup returns CDR1 WSHSY and CDR2 SAAADI. J was trimmed by 4 bases and V by 6 bases; bases with no gene match: 4. The CDR3 runs 15 residues. Here the CDR3 reads CASSFGLAGGETQYF. The CDR3 DNA is TGCGCCAGCAGCTTCGGACTAGCGGGAGGAGAGACCCAGTACTTC.

The chain recombines TRBV7-3 with TRBJ1-1; tentative D call: TRBD1 (6 bases). V lost 5 bases and J lost 0, with 10 bases in between. The CDR3 runs to 14 residues. Germline V gene sequence: CDR1 SGHTA, CDR2 FQGTGA. The chain's CDR3 is CASSRGQMNTEAFF. Here the CDR3 DNA reads TGTGCCAGCAGCCGAGGACAGATGAACACTGAAGCTTTCTTT. Complete variable domain (other parts from reference TRBV7-3 and TRBJ1-1): GAGVSQTPSNKVTEKGKYVELRCDPISGHTALYWYRQSLGQGPEFLIYFQGTGAADDSGLPNDRFFAVRPEGSVSTLKIQRTERGDSAVYLCASSRGQMNTEAFFGQGTRLTVV.

The chain employs TRBV7-9 and TRBJ1-5; D not certain. V lost 2 bases to trimming and J lost 11 bases, with 10 bases between them. The CDR3 runs to 12 residues. Germline lookup yields CDR1 SEHNR and CDR2 FQNEAQ (reference sequence). The chain's CDR3 is CASSLSDSAQHF. In DNA, the CDR3 is TGTGCCAGCAGCTTAAGTGACTCAGCCCAGCATTTT.

This clone was detected only a few times. This sequence joins TRBV5-1 and TRBJ1-3, with D unclear. V dropped 0 bases and J dropped 6 bases, with 10 bases sitting between them. CDR3 length equals 14 residues. Germline CDR1 is SGHRS and CDR2 is YFSETQ. The CDR3 nucleotides are TGCGCCAGCAGCTTGGTGGGGAGGGAAAACACCATATATTTT. Translated: CASSLVGRENTIYF.

The chain couples TRBV2 to TRBJ1-3; 8 bases are shared with TRBD1. The germline gives CDR1 SNHLY, CDR2 FYNNEI. CDR3 length: 17 amino acids. J was trimmed by 0 bases and V by 4 bases; bases with no gene match: 8. CDR3 bases: TGTGCCAGCAGTGTGGACAGGGCGGAACGCTCTGGAAACACCATATATTTT. Translated: CASSVDRAERSGNTIYF.

This clone was counted only a few times. The rearrangement uses TRBV29-1 and TRBJ1-2; 7 nucleotides match TRBD1. The J segment lost 0 bases and the V segment lost 6 bases, leaving 13 bases of the junction unmatched. The CDR3 extends over 16 amino acids. Germline V lookup: CDR1 SQVTM, CDR2 ANQGSEA. The DNA for the CDR3 is TGCAGCGTCCCCGCGACAGGGTCCCAACCTAACTATGGCTACACCTTC. Protein product: CSVPATGSQPNYGYTF. The complete variable domain, with remaining parts taken from reference TRBV29-1 and TRBJ1-2, reads SAVISQKPSRDICQRGTSLTIQCQVDSQVTMMFWYRQQPGQSLTLIATANQGSEATYESGFVIDKFPISRPNLTFSTLTVSNMSPEDSSIYLCSVPATGSQPNYGYTFGSGTRLTVV.

The chain couples TRBV7-2 to TRBJ1-1, with D unresolved. This CDR3 has 12 amino acids. Germline loops: CDR1 SGHTA, CDR2 FQGNSA. The germline V and J ends were trimmed by 4 bases and 6 bases, with 9 bases remaining between them. This CDR3 is CASSSPPAEAFF. The DNA for the CDR3 is TGTGCCAGCAGCTCTCCCCCGGCTGAAGCTTTCTTT.

This chain joins TRBV2 and TRBJ2-1; TRBD2 matches at 8 bases. The CDR3 has 15 residues. CDR1 and CDR2 from the germline V gene are SNHLY and FYNNEI. With V trimmed by 5 bases and J by 4 bases, 7 bases remained unmatched. The CDR3 region has the DNA TGTGCCAGCAGTCCACTAGCGGCGGTTTACAATGAGCAGTTCTTC. Encoded protein: CASSPLAAVYNEQFF.

This chain joins TRBV7-2 and TRBJ1-1; D gene unclear. Germline lookup yields CDR1 SGHTA and CDR2 FQGNSA. This CDR3 comprises 13 residues. Trimming stripped 5 bases from V and 5 bases from J, with 12 bases between. The CDR3 here is CASSPLRWTEAFF. CDR3 nucleotide sequence: TGTGCCAGCAGCCCACTGAGGTGGACTGAAGCTTTCTTT.

In nucleotides, the CDR3 is TGTGCCAGCAGCTTTACTGGAAGGAGGAATGAGCAGTTCTTC. Encoded protein: CASSFTGRRNEQFF. The V gene is TRBV5-6, the J gene TRBJ2-1; possibly TRBD2 for D (5 bases). CDR1 and CDR2 from the germline V gene are SGHDT and YYEEEE. V was pared by 2 bases and J by 7 bases, with 13 bases between. The CDR3 consists of 14 residues. Filled out from reference TRBV5-6 and TRBJ2-1, the complete variable domain reads DAGVTQSPTHLIKTRGQQVTLRCSPKSGHDTVSWYQQALGQGPQFIFQYYEEEERQRGNFPDRFSGHQFPNYSSELNVNALLLGDSALYLCASSFTGRRNEQFFGPGTRLTVL.

This chain connects TRBV5-1 to TRBJ2-7; 7 positions agree with TRBD1. CDR1 is SGHRS and CDR2 is YFSETQ in the germline V gene. V lost 4 bases to trimming and J lost 2 bases; unmatched junction nucleotides: 6. This CDR3 spans 14 amino acids. The CDR3, as DNA: TGCGCCAGCAGCATCACAGGGGCCGCCTACGAGCAGTACTTC. Residues: CASSITGAAYEQYF.

The CDR3 DNA reads TGTGCCAGCAGCCTCGGGACTAGCGGGATTCATGAGCAGTTCTTC. Translation gives CASSLGTSGIHEQFF. V and J are TRBV9 and TRBJ2-1; TRBD2 matches 13 bases. The V gene's germline CDR1 is SGDLS and CDR2 YYNGEE. CDR3 length equals 15 residues. J gave up 8 bases and V 4 bases, and 6 bases lay outside the gene matches.

This chain joins TRBV4-1 and TRBJ1-2; no reliable D call. The germline CDR1 and CDR2 sequences are MGHRA and YSYEKL. CDR3 size: 15 residues. The ends were cut back, 0 bases at V and 8 bases at J, with 16 bases in the middle. For the CDR3, the DNA is TGCGCCAGCAGCCAAGATCCTTCCGCTGAGGGAGGCTACACCTTC. Translated: CASSQDPSAEGGYTF.

The rearrangement joins TRBV19 to TRBJ2-5; 7 nucleotides agree with TRBD1. Losses at the gene ends were 4 bases for V and 2 bases for J; bases not matched to a gene: 4. The CDR3 is made up of 14 amino acids. CDR1 is LNHDA, CDR2 SQIVND, per germline (reference sequence). CDR3 sequence reads: CASSTRDRQETQYF. The CDR3 bases are TGTGCCAGTAGTACCAGGGACAGACAAGAGACCCAGTACTTC.

The genes are TRBV10-3 and TRBJ2-3; possibly TRBD2 for D (5 bases). V gave up 0 bases and J gave up 9 bases, with 7 bases separating them. The germline V gene has CDR1 ENHRY and CDR2 SYGVKD. This CDR3 has 12 amino acids. This CDR3 is CAISESPGTQYF. The CDR3 DNA reads as TGTGCCATCAGTGAGTCACCGGGGACGCAGTATTTT.

The chain combines TRBV6-5 with TRBJ1-5; a weak D match, TRBD1 (6 bases). CDR1 is MNHEY, CDR2 SVGAGI, per germline. Trimming stripped 7 bases from V and 9 bases from J, with 16 bases between. The CDR3 runs to 13 residues. Here the CDR3 reads CASIGQPPGPQHF. The CDR3, as DNA: TGTGCCAGCATCGGACAGCCGCCAGGGCCCCAGCATTTT.

The chain employs TRBV7-2 and TRBJ2-7; D is perhaps TRBD1 (6 bases). V lost 2 bases and J lost 6, with 17 bases in between. The CDR3 totals 15 residues. Germline CDR1 and CDR2: SGHTA and FQGNSA. DNA of the CDR3: TGTGCCAGCAGCTTAACTGGGCAGGGGATCGGCGAGCAGTACTTC. Translating gives CASSLTGQGIGEQYF.